This entry lists 8 T cell receptor beta chains sequenced from one sample in a study of neurological immune-mediated disorders. TCRdb fed the 5' RACE reads into MiXCR, producing one record per CDR3 protein. Among more than 35,000 distinct CDR3 sequences listed, around 6% were seen once. The specimen sequenced was CD4+ T cells from blood. Every receptor here comes from a woman between 40 and 55 years old in good health.

This clonotype came up many times. The chain recombines TRBV6-2 or TRBV6-3 with TRBJ2-7, with no clear D. CDR3 length equals 15 residues. Trimming shortened V by 7 bases and J by 3 bases, and 19 bases separated the two germline ends. Germline V gene sequence: CDR1 MNHEY, CDR2 SVGEGT. CDR3 loop: CASNPPGSVFYEQYF. The DNA of the CDR3 is TGTGCCAGCAACCCCCCTGGGTCGGTCTTCTACGAGCAGTACTTC.

This clonotype was observed many times. V is TRBV5-1 and J is TRBJ2-6; 7 nucleotides match TRBD1. Trimming at V came to 2 bases and at J to 3 bases, leaving 11 bases not matched to a gene. Germline V lookup: CDR1 SGHRS, CDR2 YFSETQ. This CDR3 region has 18 residues. The CDR3 coding sequence is TGCGCCAGCAGCTTCACCCAGGGGGTCTTAGATGGGGCCAACGTCCTGACTTTC. Translated, it gives CASSFTQGVLDGANVLTF.

This clonotype was observed at least ten times. The chain links TRBV6-5 to TRBJ2-7; 11 bases agree with TRBD2. The CDR3 is 16 amino acids. Trimming at V came to 2 bases and at J to 1 base, leaving 4 bases not matched to a gene. Germline V gene lookup returns CDR1 MNHEY and CDR2 SVGAGI. As DNA, the CDR3 is TGTGCCAGCAGTTACCGCACTAGCGGGAGATCCTACGAGCAGTACTTC. Translation gives CASSYRTSGRSYEQYF.

This clonotype was counted many times. V and J are TRBV20-1 and TRBJ2-3; unclear D gene. V lost 3 bases, J lost 2 bases, and 9 bases lay in between. The CDR3 contains 13 residues. CDR1 DFQATT and CDR2 SNEGSKA come from the germline V gene (reference sequence). Here the CDR3 reads CSARAGYTDTQYF. CDR3 DNA sequence: TGCAGTGCTAGGGCCGGTTACACAGATACGCAGTATTTT.

This clonotype was seen at least ten times. The V gene is TRBV5-1, the J gene TRBJ2-7, with a weak D call TRBD2 (5 bases). This CDR3 is built from 15 residues. V lost 2 bases to trimming and J lost 5 bases, with 17 bases between them. In germline, CDR1 is SGHRS, CDR2 YFSETQ. CDR3 region: CASSFAGLGGNEQYF. The CDR3 nucleotides are TGCGCCAGCAGCTTTGCCGGACTGGGTGGCAACGAGCAGTACTTC.

There are many counts of this clonotype. The chain uses TRBV27 and TRBJ2-5; 8 bases are shared with TRBD2. The CDR3 spans 15 residues. Germline CDR1 reads MNHEY; CDR2 reads SMNVEV (reference sequence). Trimming took 2 bases from V and 9 from J; bases not matched to a gene: 11. In DNA, the CDR3 is TGTGCCAGCAGTTTACGGGGGGGCGCCCTCGGGGCCCAGTACTTC. Translation: CASSLRGGALGAQYF.

This clonotype came up many times. The gene calls are TRBV11-2 and TRBJ2-1, with no clear D. V was pared by 5 bases and J by 7 bases, with 9 bases between. The length of the CDR3 is 12 residues. The germline V gene encodes CDR1 SGHAT and CDR2 FQNNGV. This CDR3 is CASSPKQNEQFF. The CDR3 nucleotides read TGTGCCAGCAGCCCGAAACAAAATGAGCAGTTCTTC.

This clonotype was detected ten times or more. For the CDR3, the DNA is TGCGCCAGCAGCTTGATTGGTGTCGATGAGCAGTTCTTC. Its protein is CASSLIGVDEQFF. The rearrangement uses TRBV5-1 and TRBJ2-1; D call uncertain. Germline CDR1 and CDR2: SGHRS and YFSETQ. The CDR3 length is 13 residues. V was cut by 1 base and J by 8 bases, with 10 bases left in between.